These T cell receptor beta chains were read from a single sample in a study of Graves' ophthalmopathy and Graves' hyperthyroidism. TCRdb re-called the multiplex PCR reads through MiXCR, storing one row per CDR3 protein. The data contain a few hundred thousand distinct CDR3 sequences, approximately 17% of them singletons. Sequenced input: peripheral blood. The origin of the receptors is an adult woman with stable Graves' hyperthyroidism. Each CDR3 is given with its conserved first and last residue. D genes are given only for firm matches. Size is stated for part of the rows, as once, few or many counts, or as a class when the clone is expanded.

TRBV28,NA,NA,TRBJ1-5,CASSFTRFKGSNQPQHF,TGTGCCAGCAGTTTTACCCGCTTTAAGGGCAGCAATCAGCCCCAGCATTTT
TRBV6-2/TRBV6-3,many,TRBD1,TRBJ2-6,CASGKTGARSGANVLTF,TGTGCCAGCGGAAAGACAGGGGCTAGGTCTGGGGCCAACGTCCTGACTTTC
TRBV6-2/TRBV6-3,NA,TRBD2,TRBJ2-7,CASSFLLAGAYEQYF,TGTGCCAGCAGTTTCTTACTAGCGGGGGCCTACGAGCAGTACTTC
TRBV28,many,NA,TRBJ2-7,CASTANSYEQYF,TGTGCCAGCACAGCAAACTCCTACGAGCAGTACTTC
TRBV20-1,NA,NA,TRBJ2-1,CSAPVSGRSNEQFF,TGCAGTGCCCCGGTCAGTGGGAGAAGCAATGAGCAGTTCTTC
TRBV6-2/TRBV6-3,NA,NA,TRBJ2-2,CASSYPEVTGELFF,TGTGCCAGCAGTTACCCAGAAGTCACCGGGGAGCTGTTTTTT
TRBV6-1,NA,NA,TRBJ1-6,CASTYVGGTNSPLHF,TGTGCCAGCACCTACGTCGGCGGAACCAATTCACCCCTCCACTTT
TRBV27,many,TRBD2,TRBJ2-2,CASSWGLAGNGELFF,TGTGCCAGCAGTTGGGGACTAGCGGGAAACGGGGAGCTGTTTTTT
TRBV4-1,once,NA,TRBJ2-5,CASSQVHTSGVQETQYF,TGCGCCAGCAGCCAAGTCCACACATCGGGGGTCCAAGAGACCCAGTACTTC
TRBV20-1,NA,TRBD2,TRBJ2-2,CSARDPRGRNTGELFF,TGCAGTGCTAGAGATCCCCGCGGGAGAAACACCGGGGAGCTGTTTTTT
TRBV6-1,many,NA,TRBJ2-7,CASSARGDEQYF,TGTGCCAGCAGTGCCCGGGGAGACGAGCAGTACTTC
TRBV2,many,TRBD2,TRBJ2-4,CASSPGGARANIQYF,TGTGCCAGCAGTCCCGGGGGGGCCCGGGCAAACATTCAGTACTTC
TRBV11-2,many,TRBD1,TRBJ1-1,CASSLQGFGTEAFF,TGTGCCAGCAGCCTACAGGGGTTTGGCACTGAAGCTTTCTTT
TRBV29-1,many,NA,TRBJ1-2,CSVERSDLDGYTF,TGCAGCGTTGAACGTTCAGACCTTGATGGCTACACCTTC
TRBV11-2,NA,TRBD1,TRBJ2-2,CASSFTAGQGAGELFF,TGTGCCAGCAGCTTCACGGCCGGACAGGGGGCCGGGGAGCTGTTTTTT
TRBV18,few,NA,TRBJ1-1,CASSPRQENTEAFF,TGTGCCAGCTCACCACGACAGGAGAACACTGAAGCTTTCTTT